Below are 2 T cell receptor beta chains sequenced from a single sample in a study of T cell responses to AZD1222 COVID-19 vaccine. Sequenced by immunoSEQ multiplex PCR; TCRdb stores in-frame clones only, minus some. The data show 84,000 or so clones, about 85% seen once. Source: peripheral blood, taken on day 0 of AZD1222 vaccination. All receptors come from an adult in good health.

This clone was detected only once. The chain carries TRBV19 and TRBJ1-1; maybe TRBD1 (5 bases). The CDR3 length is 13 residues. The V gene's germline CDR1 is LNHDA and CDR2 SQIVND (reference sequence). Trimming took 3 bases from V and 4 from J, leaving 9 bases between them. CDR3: CASSIRQTTEAFF. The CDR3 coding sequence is TGTGCCAGTAGTATCAGACAGACCACTGAAGCTTTCTTT.

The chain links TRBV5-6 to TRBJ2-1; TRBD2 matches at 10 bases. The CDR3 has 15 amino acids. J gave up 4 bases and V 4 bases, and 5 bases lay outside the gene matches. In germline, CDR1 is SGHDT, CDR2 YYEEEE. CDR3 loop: CASSRGLAEYNEQFF. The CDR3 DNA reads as TGTGCCAGCAGCCGAGGACTAGCGGAGTACAATGAGCAGTTCTTC.